The 27 T cell receptor beta chains in this list originate from one sample, sequenced in a study of vaccination and CD4 T cells after COVID-19. The sample's treatment: roughly 10-day PBMC culture with coronavirus spike peptide pools or control peptides (ViraFEST assay). Oncomine TCR Beta short-read sequencing was applied to DNA from cultured CD4+ T cells. Each CDR3 protein is one row after TCRdb ran MiXCR on the PCR reads. This table has roughly 8,600 distinct CDR3 sequences, approximately 73% appearing once. Their target antigens are unknown. The material sequenced was CD4+ T cells from blood, cultured in vitro. The receptors stem from a human donor who had recovered from COVID-19.

This clonotype has only one observation. The genes are TRBV4-1 and TRBJ1-1; D not resolved. The V end was cut by 0 bases, the J end by 0 bases, with 11 bases between. From germline, CDR1 is MGHRA and CDR2 YSYEKL. The CDR3 is 16 residues long. The CDR3 region is CASSQEWRDMNTEAFF. The CDR3 nucleotides are TGCGCCAGCAGCCAAGAATGGAGGGATATGAACACTGAAGCTTTCTTT.

CDR3 sequence (DNA): TGTGCCAGCAGCCCTGGGACAGGGGCTCCTGATGGTGGCTACACCTTC. The encoded protein is CASSPGTGAPDGGYTF. The V and J genes are TRBV7-9 and TRBJ1-2; TRBD1 agrees at 10 bases. Germline V CDR1 and CDR2: SEHNR, FQNEAQ (reference sequence). The junction had 13 bases not matched to a gene; V was cut back by 5 bases and J by 7 bases. The CDR3 spans 16 residues. The whole variable domain, filled in from reference TRBV7-9 and TRBJ1-2, reads DTGVSQNPRHKITKRGQNVTFRCDPISEHNRLYWYRQTLGQGPEFLTYFQNEAQLEKSRLLSDRFSAERPKGSFSTLEIQRTEQGDSAMYLCASSPGTGAPDGGYTFGSGTRLTVV.

Only one count was recorded for this clonotype. J is TRBJ2-7 and V is TRBV19, with 7 bases matching TRBD1. The CDR3 is 13 amino acids. Trimming at V came to 5 bases and at J to 4 bases, leaving 5 bases not matched to a gene. CDR1 and CDR2 (germline): LNHDA, SQIVND (reference sequence). The CDR3 coding sequence is TGTGCCAGTAGTCGTGACAGGGAGTACGAGCAGTACTTC. Protein product: CASSRDREYEQYF.

CDR3 loop: CASSLLTGELFF. CDR3 DNA sequence: TGTGCCAGCAGTTTATTGACCGGGGAGCTGTTTTTT. V is TRBV28 and J is TRBJ2-2; D not resolved. V was shortened by 1 base and J by 5 bases, with 2 bases between the two germline ends. CDR3 length: 12 residues. Germline-derived CDR1 and CDR2 are MDHEN and SYDVKM.

This chain connects TRBV7-9 to TRBJ2-1, with D perhaps matching TRBD2 (5 bases). This CDR3 is 13 amino acids long. Germline V CDR1 and CDR2: SEHNR, FQNEAQ (reference sequence). Trimming removed 7 bases from V and 3 bases from J, with 10 bases in between. The CDR3 DNA is TGTGCCAGCACCCCTCGGGACTACAATGAGCAGTTCTTC. The encoded protein is CASTPRDYNEQFF.

The V gene is TRBV7-9, the J gene TRBJ2-1; TRBD2 is a possible D gene (5 bases). The CDR3 runs 12 residues. CDR1 is SEHNR and CDR2 is FQNEAQ in the germline V gene (reference sequence). Between the trimmed V and J ends, which lost 1 base and 13 bases, there was a span of 11 bases. The CDR3 loop is CASSLERAGQFF. CDR3 in DNA: TGTGCCAGCAGCTTAGAACGGGCGGGCCAGTTCTTC. The full variable domain, rest sourced from reference TRBV7-9 and TRBJ2-1, is DTGVSQNPRHKITKRGQNVTFRCDPISEHNRLYWYRQTLGQGPEFLTYFQNEAQLEKSRLLSDRFSAERPKGSFSTLEIQRTEQGDSAMYLCASSLERAGQFFGPGTRLTVL.

The chain combines TRBV7-6 with TRBJ1-6, with 9 positions matching TRBD1. Germline CDR1 reads SGHVS; CDR2 reads FNYEAQ. V was pared by 3 bases and J by 7 bases, with 7 bases of the junction left unmatched. This CDR3 comprises 16 residues. The CDR3 loop reads CASSFWRTGANSPLHF. In DNA, the CDR3 is TGTGCCAGCAGCTTTTGGCGGACAGGGGCAAATTCACCCCTCCACTTT.

This chain links TRBV2 with TRBJ1-6; perhaps TRBD1 as D (5 bases). Trimming stripped 9 bases from V and 6 bases from J, with 12 bases between. This CDR3 contains 13 residues. Germline lookup yields CDR1 SNHLY and CDR2 FYNNEI. CDR3 sequence: CASLGVPNSPLHF. CDR3 coding DNA: TGTGCCAGTCTGGGGGTCCCTAATTCACCCCTCCACTTT.

The chain is built from TRBV27 and TRBJ1-2, with D perhaps matching TRBD1 (5 bases). The V end was cut by 5 bases, the J end by 8 bases, with 21 bases between. Germline V gives CDR1 MNHEY, CDR2 SMNVEV (reference sequence). The CDR3 is 15 amino acids. The CDR3 nucleotides are TGTGCCAGCAGTCAGGGACCATCAACTCCCCTGGGCTACACCTTC. This gives the protein CASSQGPSTPLGYTF.

J is TRBJ1-5 and V is TRBV5-4, with no clear D. The CDR3 runs 13 residues. Germline V CDR1 and CDR2: SGHNT, YYREEE (reference sequence). V was trimmed by 2 bases and J by 4 bases, leaving 7 bases between them. The CDR3 is CASSLAGNQPQHF. The CDR3 region has the DNA TGTGCCAGCAGCTTAGCCGGAAATCAGCCCCAGCATTTT.

The chain joins TRBV11-2 to TRBJ2-2; 10 bases are a match to TRBD2. From germline, CDR1 is SGHAT and CDR2 FQNNGV. There are 16 residues in the CDR3. Trimming took 4 bases from V and 1 from J; bases not matched to a gene: 3. The CDR3 loop is CASSSQREGNTGELFF. The CDR3 DNA reads as TGTGCCAGCAGCTCTCAGCGGGAGGGGAACACCGGGGAGCTGTTTTTT.

This clonotype has more than one count but fewer than ten. The chain combines TRBV20-1 with TRBJ1-1; TRBD1 might be the D (6 bases). Germline values: CDR1 DFQATT, CDR2 SNEGSKA (reference sequence). The CDR3 runs to 13 residues. Trimming removed 2 bases from V and 4 bases from J, with 11 bases in between. CDR3 nucleotides: TGCAGTGCTAGACCCGGACAGACCACTGAAGCTTTCTTT. Protein sequence: CSARPGQTTEAFF.

This chain links TRBV30 with TRBJ1-2; D not certain. The ends were cut back, 0 bases at V and 6 bases at J, with 11 bases in the middle. This CDR3 is built from 13 residues. Germline V lookup: CDR1 GTSNPN, CDR2 SVGIG (reference sequence). The CDR3 nucleotides read TGTGCCTGGAGTGTTCAGGTAGCGAATGGCTACACCTTC. This codes for CAWSVQVANGYTF.

The chain links TRBV25-1 to TRBJ2-1, with 10 positions matching TRBD1. CDR1 MGHDK and CDR2 SYGVNS come from the germline V gene. This CDR3 has 15 residues. Trimming removed 6 bases from V and 4 bases from J; junction bases left unmatched: 6. The CDR3: CASRWTGGVYNEQFF. CDR3 coding DNA: TGTGCCAGCAGATGGACAGGGGGGGTTTACAATGAGCAGTTCTTC.

This clonotype was seen a few times. The rearrangement links TRBV15 to TRBJ2-7, with 7 bases that match TRBD2. There are 17 residues in the CDR3. Germline CDR1 is LNHNV and CDR2 is YYDKDF (reference sequence). The J segment lost 0 bases and the V segment lost 0 bases, leaving 8 bases of the junction unmatched. Here the CDR3 reads CATSRDRGLLSSYEQYF. CDR3 coding DNA: TGTGCCACCAGCAGAGATAGGGGACTACTAAGCTCCTACGAGCAGTACTTC. The full variable domain, completed using reference TRBV15 and TRBJ2-7, is DAMVIQNPRYQVTQFGKPVTLSCSQTLNHNVMYWYQQKSSQAPKLLFHYYDKDFNNEADTPDNFQSRRPNTSFCFLDIRSPGLGDTAMYLCATSRDRGLLSSYEQYFGPGTRLTVT.

The V call is TRBV11-2, the J call TRBJ1-6, with D possibly TRBD1 on 5 matching bases. The V end lost 0 bases, the J end lost 7 bases, and 13 bases lay between the germline ends. Germline V gives CDR1 SGHAT, CDR2 FQNNGV. The CDR3 extends over 16 amino acids. For the CDR3, the DNA is TGTGCCAGCAGCTTAGATCCGACAGATTCAAATTCACCCCTCCACTTT. It is translated as CASSLDPTDSNSPLHF.

This clonotype was seen a single time. The gene calls are TRBV20-1 and TRBJ2-1, with D perhaps matching TRBD2 (6 bases). With 1 base removed from V and 3 bases from J, the gap between germline ends came to 13 bases. This CDR3 comprises 15 residues. Germline CDR1 reads DFQATT; CDR2 reads SNEGSKA (reference sequence). CDR3 in amino acids: CSARAPLRDYNEQFF. The CDR3 nucleotides are TGCAGTGCTAGAGCCCCCTTGCGGGACTACAATGAGCAGTTCTTC.

V and J are TRBV6-1 and TRBJ1-6; perhaps TRBD1 as D (6 bases). The CDR3 runs 15 residues. Between the trimmed V and J ends, which lost 4 bases and 5 bases, there was a span of 12 bases. Looked up from germline, CDR1 is MNHNS and CDR2 is SASEGT. The DNA of the CDR3 is TGTGCCAGCAGTGGTTCCCCAGGGGATAATTCACCCCTCCACTTT. This encodes CASSGSPGDNSPLHF.

This chain joins TRBV28 and TRBJ1-5; D unclear. CDR3 length: 21 amino acids. With 10 bases removed from V and 0 bases from J, the gap between germline ends came to 34 bases. Germline V gene sequence: CDR1 MDHEN, CDR2 SYDVKM. This CDR3 reads CATLSAGLLFSGVNSNQPQHF. The CDR3 coding sequence is TGTGCCACACTCTCTGCTGGCCTTTTGTTTAGTGGGGTAAATAGCAATCAGCCCCAGCATTTT.

J is TRBJ2-2 and V is TRBV7-9; 7 positions agree with TRBD2. The V gene's germline CDR1 is SEHNR and CDR2 FQNEAQ (reference sequence). The CDR3 is made up of 15 amino acids. J was trimmed by 1 base and V by 9 bases; bases with no gene match: 8. CDR3 protein: CARGDLAGNTGELFF. DNA for the CDR3: TGTGCCAGGGGCGATTTAGCGGGGAACACCGGGGAGCTGTTTTTT.

The CDR3 spells CASKADNTGELFF. CDR3 DNA sequence: TGTGCCAGCAAGGCGGACAACACCGGGGAGCTGTTTTTT. V is TRBV25-1 and J is TRBJ2-2, with D unresolved. CDR3 length: 13 amino acids. Deletions cut 7 bases from V and 2 bases from J, with 8 bases between. From germline, CDR1 is MGHDK and CDR2 SYGVNS.

The chain couples TRBV30 to TRBJ1-2; D might be TRBD1 (5 bases). This CDR3 has 13 residues. The germline gives CDR1 GTSNPN, CDR2 SVGIG (reference sequence). Between the trimmed V and J ends, which lost 4 bases and 8 bases, there was a span of 17 bases. In DNA, the CDR3 is TGTGCCTGGACAGCCTCGCAGGGATACGGCTACACCTTC. As protein: CAWTASQGYGYTF. The whole variable domain, filled in from reference TRBV30 and TRBJ1-2, reads SQTIHQWPATLVQPVGSPLSLECTVEGTSNPNLYWYRQAAGRGLQLLFYSVGIGQISSEVPQNLSASRPQDRQFILSSKKLLLSDSGFYLCAWTASQGYGYTFGSGTRLTVV.

The rearrangement links TRBV30 to TRBJ1-5; possible D gene TRBD1, 6 bases. Per the germline V gene, CDR1 is GTSNPN and CDR2 is SVGIG (reference sequence). The CDR3 has 16 residues. Trimming pared 1 base from V and 6 bases from J, leaving 19 bases between. CDR3 nucleotide sequence: TGTGCCTGGAGTGGGGCTCGGACAGTCGGGGGTCAGCCCCAGCATTTT. Its translation: CAWSGARTVGGQPQHF.

The chain recombines TRBV7-2 with TRBJ1-3, with D uncertain. The CDR3 consists of 15 residues. V dropped 1 base and J dropped 0 bases, with 7 bases sitting between them. CDR1 is SGHTA, CDR2 FQGNSA, per germline. The CDR3 sequence: CASSLGPLSGNTIYF. For the CDR3, the DNA is TGTGCCAGCAGCTTAGGACCCCTCTCTGGAAACACCATATATTTT. Drawing the rest from reference TRBV7-2 and TRBJ1-3, the complete variable domain is GAGVSQSPSNKVTEKGKDVELRCDPISGHTALYWYRQSLGQGLEFLIYFQGNSAPDKSGLPSDRFSAERTGGSVSTLTIQRTQQEDSAVYLCASSLGPLSGNTIYFGEGSWLTVV.

The rearrangement uses TRBV6-1 and TRBJ2-3, with D hard to call. With 0 bases removed from V and 5 bases from J, the gap between germline ends came to 12 bases. CDR1 is MNHNS and CDR2 is SASEGT in the germline V gene. The CDR3 spans 15 residues. CDR3 protein: CASSEAGKGIDTQYF. CDR3 sequence (DNA): TGTGCCAGCAGTGAAGCGGGGAAGGGTATAGATACGCAGTATTTT.

The chain links TRBV7-2 to TRBJ1-1, with TRBD1 as a possible D gene (6 bases). Germline CDR1 and CDR2: SGHTA and FQGNSA. The ends were cut back, 4 bases at V and 4 bases at J, with 10 bases in the middle. This CDR3 comprises 13 residues. Here the CDR3 DNA reads TGTGCCAGCAGCTCTGACAGGCCCACTGAAGCTTTCTTT. It is translated as CASSSDRPTEAFF.

This clonotype was observed a few times. This chain uses TRBV5-1 with TRBJ2-6; 11 bases fit TRBD1. The CDR3 loop spans 16 amino acids. Germline trimming cut 3 bases from V and 4 bases from J; bases unmatched to any gene: 3. Germline CDR1 is SGHRS and CDR2 is YFSETQ. The CDR3 bases are TGCGCCAGCAGCTGGACAGGGGGCGGAGGGGCCAACGTCCTGACTTTC. Translating gives CASSWTGGGGANVLTF.